Detailed here is one T cell receptor (beta chain). Antigen specificity is unknown. This specimen comes from a study of tumor-infiltrating lymphocytes in localized non-small cell lung cancer. Overall study: Patients included smokers and never-smokers with various histologies, some sampled after neoadjuvant chemotherapy.

General study results and limits: Only some patients had TCR sequencing, depending on available tissue.

The data were produced by immunoSEQ multiplex PCR, yet TCRdb's version contains in-frame clones alone and is incomplete. There are about 3,800 clones in the sample; around 64% occur only once, and 15% lies in the top ten. The sequenced material came from uninvolved lung tissue not adjacent to the tumor. This sequence originates from a human donor with non-small cell lung cancer.

CDR3: CASSPGWVQNTGELFF. CDR3 DNA: TGCGCCAGCAGCCCCGGCTGGGTACAGAACACCGGGGAGCTGTTTTTT. The V and J genes are TRBV5-1 and TRBJ2-2; D uncertain. Germline CDR1 reads SGHRS; CDR2 reads YFSETQ. The CDR3 totals 16 residues. Trimming stripped 4 bases from V and 1 base from J, with 14 bases between.